Sequencing of this T cell receptor beta chain was carried out in a study of response to subunit inactivated influenza vaccine. TCRdb independently ran MiXCR on the RT-PCR reads; one entry per CDR3 protein. The table has around 580,000 distinct CDR3 sequences, approximately 10% seen once. This CDR3 comprises 12 residues. The V gene lost 5 bases and the J gene lost 7 bases, with 12 bases spanning the gap. Looked up from germline, CDR1 is SGHNT and CDR2 is YYREEE (reference sequence). The chain has TRBV5-4 and TRBJ2-5; D gene unclear. The starting material was PBMCs from blood, obtained on the day of vaccination. The origin of this receptor is a man aged 45-65 years who received an inactivated influenza vaccine. The CDR3 DNA follows: TGTGCCAGCAGGGCGGACCTAGGGACCCAGTACTTC. It is translated as CASRADLGTQYF. The full variable domain, with the rest looked up from reference TRBV5-4 and TRBJ2-5, is ETGVTQSPTHLIKTRGQQVTLRCSSQSGHNTVSWYQQALGQGPQFIFQYYREEENGRGNFPPRFSGLQFPNYSSELNVNALELDDSALYLCASRADLGTQYFGPGTRLLVL.